The 8 T cell receptor beta chains below all came from one sample that was sequenced in a study of blood T cell repertoires in COVID-19. The data were produced by immunoSEQ multiplex PCR, yet TCRdb's version contains in-frame clones alone and is incomplete. This repertoire shows about 160,000 clones, approximately 78% found once; its top ten account for roughly 11%. Material: peripheral blood. The receptors come from a human donor in a cohort sampled during active COVID-19.

The chain employs TRBV23-1 and TRBJ2-3, with D tentatively TRBD1 (7 bases). TRBV23-1 is sorted into the ORF group, with uncertain function. The CDR3 consists of 15 residues. With 2 bases removed from V and 6 bases from J, the gap between germline ends came to 15 bases. In DNA, the CDR3 is TGCGCCAGCAGTCAAGGGAGAGCAGGGGGGGATACGCAGTATTTT. As protein: CASSQGRAGGDTQYF.

The rearrangement uses TRBV7-8 and TRBJ2-3; D uncertain. The V gene's germline CDR1 is SGHVS and CDR2 FQNEAQ. Trimming cost V 1 base and J 2 bases, with 13 bases left between them. The length of the CDR3 is 16 residues. The CDR3 protein is CASSLGLDHVTDTQYF. The DNA of the CDR3 is TGTGCCAGCAGCTTAGGGCTCGATCATGTCACAGATACGCAGTATTTT.

This clone was observed a single time. V and J are TRBV11-3 and TRBJ2-3; 12 positions agree with TRBD2. Germline V gene sequence: CDR1 SGHNT, CDR2 YENEEA. The trim removed 4 bases at V and 5 bases at J, leaving 10 bases unmatched. This CDR3 is 17 amino acids long. For the CDR3, the DNA is TGTGCCAGCAGCTCCCACCTGCTAGCGGGAGGGAAAGATACGCAGTATTTT. Amino acids: CASSSHLLAGGKDTQYF. The variable domain in full, with the rest retrieved from reference TRBV11-3 and TRBJ2-3, is EAGVVQSPRYKIIEKKQPVAFWCNPISGHNTLYWYLQNLGQGPELLIRYENEEAVDDSQLPKDRFSAERLKGVDSTLKIQPAELGDSAVYLCASSSHLLAGGKDTQYFGPGTRLTVL.

The chain joins TRBV4-3 to TRBJ1-2; D not certain. V gave up 0 bases and J gave up 4 bases, with 15 bases separating them. The length of the CDR3 is 16 residues. CDR1 and CDR2 (germline): LGHNA, YSLEER. In DNA form, the CDR3 reads TGCGCCAGCAGCCAAGATTTGGTCGTTCTGAGCTATGGCTACACCTTC. Translating it yields CASSQDLVVLSYGYTF.

The chain is built from TRBV10-3 and TRBJ2-3; 9 nucleotides agree with TRBD2. V lost 10 bases, J lost 5 bases, and 7 bases stayed unmatched. CDR3 length equals 13 residues. From germline, CDR1 is ENHRY and CDR2 SYGVKD. The CDR3 sequence is CATNSGGGDTQYF. CDR3 coding DNA: TGTGCCACCAATAGCGGGGGAGGAGATACGCAGTATTTT.

This chain joins TRBV24-1 and TRBJ2-1, with 12 bases matching TRBD2. CDR1 KGHDR and CDR2 SFDVKD come from the germline V gene. The CDR3 covers 17 residues. Trimming took 5 bases from V and 0 from J; bases not matched to a gene: 4. The CDR3 protein is CATSAPLAGGSYNEQFF. The CDR3 DNA follows: TGTGCCACCAGTGCCCCACTAGCGGGGGGCTCCTACAATGAGCAGTTCTTC.

The chain uses TRBV30 and TRBJ1-1, with a tentative D call TRBD1 (5 bases). CDR3 length: 15 residues. Germline V CDR1 and CDR2: GTSNPN, SVGIG (reference sequence). The V end was cut by 5 bases, the J end by 0 bases, with 16 bases between. The DNA of the CDR3 is TGTGCCTGGGCCTTGAGCGGGGCGATGAACACTGAAGCTTTCTTT. Translation: CAWALSGAMNTEAFF.

The chain employs TRBV4-2 and TRBJ2-1; TRBD2 matches 12 bases. This CDR3 region has 14 residues. With 3 bases clipped from V and 7 bases from J, the junction kept 1 base outside the gene matches. Germline V gene data show CDR1 as LGHNA and CDR2 as YNFKEQ. The CDR3 is CASSHGLAGNEQFF. The DNA for the CDR3 is TGTGCCAGCAGCCACGGACTAGCGGGGAATGAGCAGTTCTTC.